This passage covers 9 T cell receptor beta chains from one sample sequenced in a study of metastatic and nonmetastatic thyroid tumors. TCRdb reanalyzed the PCR reads via MiXCR. The sample has some 30,000 clones; about 10% are singletons. Thyroid surgery was preceded by no treatment in any patient. The specimen was blood. The receptors here all came from a female donor with papillary thyroid cancer or a benign thyroid nodule (not recorded which). Some clones in this sample may be carry-over from other donors' samples.

The sample holds a few counts of this clone. The junction does not match germline at one end; this may be a read error. V gene TRBV7-2 combines with J gene TRBJ1-1; TRBD1 is a possible D gene (6 bases). This CDR3 is 15 amino acids long. Germline V gene sequence: CDR1 SGHTA, CDR2 FQGNSA. This CDR3 is CASILVGGGDTEAFF. In DNA, the CDR3 is TGTGCCAGCATCTTAGTGGGGGGCGGGGACACTGAAGCTTTCTTT.

This clone has at least ten counts. This chain links TRBV28 with TRBJ1-4; D might be TRBD1 (5 bases). Germline-derived CDR1 and CDR2 are MDHEN and SYDVKM. V lost 3 bases and J lost 0, with 17 bases in between. CDR3 length: 18 amino acids. The CDR3 here is CASSFPGVEGSTNEKLFF. CDR3 bases: TGTGCCAGCAGTTTTCCGGGGGTGGAAGGTTCAACTAATGAAAAACTGTTTTTT.

This clone was counted many times. The V gene is TRBV10-3, the J gene TRBJ1-2; TRBD1 aligns across 10 bases. Germline V gene sequence: CDR1 ENHRY, CDR2 SYGVKD. This CDR3 is built from 16 residues. Losses at the gene ends were 2 bases for V and 3 bases for J; bases not matched to a gene: 6. CDR3 in amino acids: CAISETTGTGDYGYTF. CDR3 sequence (DNA): TGTGCCATCAGTGAGACGACCGGGACAGGGGACTATGGCTACACCTTC.

This clone was counted ten times or more. Other DNA sequences in the same sample also yield this CDR3. CDR3 DNA sequence: TGTGCCAGCAGCTTAAGAGATGTAAGGCCCCTCTCTGGGGCCAACGTCCTGACTTTC. Its protein is CASSLRDVRPLSGANVLTF. The chain uses TRBV7-3 and TRBJ2-6; D is unclear. Germline values: CDR1 SGHTA, CDR2 FQGTGA. V lost 1 base and J 0 bases, leaving 16 bases between the germline ends. CDR3 length equals 19 residues.

This clone was recorded at least ten times. V and J are TRBV19 and TRBJ2-5; D perhaps matches TRBD2 (6 bases). The CDR3 loop spans 17 amino acids. The germline gives CDR1 LNHDA, CDR2 SQIVND (reference sequence). Trimming cost V 7 bases and J 5 bases, with 26 bases left between them. The DNA for the CDR3 is TGTGCCAGTACCCCTGGACTCCGGGACTCAAGAGGGGAGACCCAGTACTTC. This encodes CASTPGLRDSRGETQYF.

The chain recombines TRBV6-2 or TRBV6-3 with TRBJ1-6; 9 bases agree with TRBD1. This CDR3 is 15 amino acids long. V shed 5 bases and J 8 bases; nucleotides not matched to a gene: 7. Germline values: CDR1 MNHEY, CDR2 SVGEGT. The CDR3 sequence is CASSNRGRLDSPLHF. Here the CDR3 DNA reads TGTGCCAGCAGTAACAGGGGGCGGTTGGATTCACCCCTCCACTTT.

The rearrangement links TRBV9 to TRBJ2-4, with no clear D. The germline V gene encodes CDR1 SGDLS and CDR2 YYNGEE. The CDR3 loop spans 13 amino acids. Trimming took 3 bases from V and 0 from J, leaving 4 bases between them. The CDR3 sequence is CASSGTAKNIQYF. CDR3 bases: TGTGCCAGCAGCGGGACAGCCAAAAACATTCAGTACTTC.

Ten or more counts support this clone. This chain joins TRBV19 and TRBJ2-7; 9 bases line up with TRBD1. The germline V gene encodes CDR1 LNHDA and CDR2 SQIVND (reference sequence). Germline trimming cut 4 bases from V and 4 bases from J; bases unmatched to any gene: 11. The CDR3 extends over 16 amino acids. The CDR3 spells CASSKLRDREGYEQYF. The CDR3 region has the DNA TGTGCCAGTAGTAAACTTCGGGACAGGGAAGGGTACGAGCAGTACTTC.

This sequence joins TRBV3-1 and TRBJ2-3; D is undetermined. This CDR3 has 13 amino acids. Germline assignment: CDR1 LGHDT and CDR2 YNNKEL (reference sequence). Trimming left V 4 bases short and J 2 bases short, with 7 bases between. The CDR3 DNA reads TGTGCCAGCAGCCTTGGGAACACAGATACGCAGTATTTT. Its protein product is CASSLGNTDTQYF.